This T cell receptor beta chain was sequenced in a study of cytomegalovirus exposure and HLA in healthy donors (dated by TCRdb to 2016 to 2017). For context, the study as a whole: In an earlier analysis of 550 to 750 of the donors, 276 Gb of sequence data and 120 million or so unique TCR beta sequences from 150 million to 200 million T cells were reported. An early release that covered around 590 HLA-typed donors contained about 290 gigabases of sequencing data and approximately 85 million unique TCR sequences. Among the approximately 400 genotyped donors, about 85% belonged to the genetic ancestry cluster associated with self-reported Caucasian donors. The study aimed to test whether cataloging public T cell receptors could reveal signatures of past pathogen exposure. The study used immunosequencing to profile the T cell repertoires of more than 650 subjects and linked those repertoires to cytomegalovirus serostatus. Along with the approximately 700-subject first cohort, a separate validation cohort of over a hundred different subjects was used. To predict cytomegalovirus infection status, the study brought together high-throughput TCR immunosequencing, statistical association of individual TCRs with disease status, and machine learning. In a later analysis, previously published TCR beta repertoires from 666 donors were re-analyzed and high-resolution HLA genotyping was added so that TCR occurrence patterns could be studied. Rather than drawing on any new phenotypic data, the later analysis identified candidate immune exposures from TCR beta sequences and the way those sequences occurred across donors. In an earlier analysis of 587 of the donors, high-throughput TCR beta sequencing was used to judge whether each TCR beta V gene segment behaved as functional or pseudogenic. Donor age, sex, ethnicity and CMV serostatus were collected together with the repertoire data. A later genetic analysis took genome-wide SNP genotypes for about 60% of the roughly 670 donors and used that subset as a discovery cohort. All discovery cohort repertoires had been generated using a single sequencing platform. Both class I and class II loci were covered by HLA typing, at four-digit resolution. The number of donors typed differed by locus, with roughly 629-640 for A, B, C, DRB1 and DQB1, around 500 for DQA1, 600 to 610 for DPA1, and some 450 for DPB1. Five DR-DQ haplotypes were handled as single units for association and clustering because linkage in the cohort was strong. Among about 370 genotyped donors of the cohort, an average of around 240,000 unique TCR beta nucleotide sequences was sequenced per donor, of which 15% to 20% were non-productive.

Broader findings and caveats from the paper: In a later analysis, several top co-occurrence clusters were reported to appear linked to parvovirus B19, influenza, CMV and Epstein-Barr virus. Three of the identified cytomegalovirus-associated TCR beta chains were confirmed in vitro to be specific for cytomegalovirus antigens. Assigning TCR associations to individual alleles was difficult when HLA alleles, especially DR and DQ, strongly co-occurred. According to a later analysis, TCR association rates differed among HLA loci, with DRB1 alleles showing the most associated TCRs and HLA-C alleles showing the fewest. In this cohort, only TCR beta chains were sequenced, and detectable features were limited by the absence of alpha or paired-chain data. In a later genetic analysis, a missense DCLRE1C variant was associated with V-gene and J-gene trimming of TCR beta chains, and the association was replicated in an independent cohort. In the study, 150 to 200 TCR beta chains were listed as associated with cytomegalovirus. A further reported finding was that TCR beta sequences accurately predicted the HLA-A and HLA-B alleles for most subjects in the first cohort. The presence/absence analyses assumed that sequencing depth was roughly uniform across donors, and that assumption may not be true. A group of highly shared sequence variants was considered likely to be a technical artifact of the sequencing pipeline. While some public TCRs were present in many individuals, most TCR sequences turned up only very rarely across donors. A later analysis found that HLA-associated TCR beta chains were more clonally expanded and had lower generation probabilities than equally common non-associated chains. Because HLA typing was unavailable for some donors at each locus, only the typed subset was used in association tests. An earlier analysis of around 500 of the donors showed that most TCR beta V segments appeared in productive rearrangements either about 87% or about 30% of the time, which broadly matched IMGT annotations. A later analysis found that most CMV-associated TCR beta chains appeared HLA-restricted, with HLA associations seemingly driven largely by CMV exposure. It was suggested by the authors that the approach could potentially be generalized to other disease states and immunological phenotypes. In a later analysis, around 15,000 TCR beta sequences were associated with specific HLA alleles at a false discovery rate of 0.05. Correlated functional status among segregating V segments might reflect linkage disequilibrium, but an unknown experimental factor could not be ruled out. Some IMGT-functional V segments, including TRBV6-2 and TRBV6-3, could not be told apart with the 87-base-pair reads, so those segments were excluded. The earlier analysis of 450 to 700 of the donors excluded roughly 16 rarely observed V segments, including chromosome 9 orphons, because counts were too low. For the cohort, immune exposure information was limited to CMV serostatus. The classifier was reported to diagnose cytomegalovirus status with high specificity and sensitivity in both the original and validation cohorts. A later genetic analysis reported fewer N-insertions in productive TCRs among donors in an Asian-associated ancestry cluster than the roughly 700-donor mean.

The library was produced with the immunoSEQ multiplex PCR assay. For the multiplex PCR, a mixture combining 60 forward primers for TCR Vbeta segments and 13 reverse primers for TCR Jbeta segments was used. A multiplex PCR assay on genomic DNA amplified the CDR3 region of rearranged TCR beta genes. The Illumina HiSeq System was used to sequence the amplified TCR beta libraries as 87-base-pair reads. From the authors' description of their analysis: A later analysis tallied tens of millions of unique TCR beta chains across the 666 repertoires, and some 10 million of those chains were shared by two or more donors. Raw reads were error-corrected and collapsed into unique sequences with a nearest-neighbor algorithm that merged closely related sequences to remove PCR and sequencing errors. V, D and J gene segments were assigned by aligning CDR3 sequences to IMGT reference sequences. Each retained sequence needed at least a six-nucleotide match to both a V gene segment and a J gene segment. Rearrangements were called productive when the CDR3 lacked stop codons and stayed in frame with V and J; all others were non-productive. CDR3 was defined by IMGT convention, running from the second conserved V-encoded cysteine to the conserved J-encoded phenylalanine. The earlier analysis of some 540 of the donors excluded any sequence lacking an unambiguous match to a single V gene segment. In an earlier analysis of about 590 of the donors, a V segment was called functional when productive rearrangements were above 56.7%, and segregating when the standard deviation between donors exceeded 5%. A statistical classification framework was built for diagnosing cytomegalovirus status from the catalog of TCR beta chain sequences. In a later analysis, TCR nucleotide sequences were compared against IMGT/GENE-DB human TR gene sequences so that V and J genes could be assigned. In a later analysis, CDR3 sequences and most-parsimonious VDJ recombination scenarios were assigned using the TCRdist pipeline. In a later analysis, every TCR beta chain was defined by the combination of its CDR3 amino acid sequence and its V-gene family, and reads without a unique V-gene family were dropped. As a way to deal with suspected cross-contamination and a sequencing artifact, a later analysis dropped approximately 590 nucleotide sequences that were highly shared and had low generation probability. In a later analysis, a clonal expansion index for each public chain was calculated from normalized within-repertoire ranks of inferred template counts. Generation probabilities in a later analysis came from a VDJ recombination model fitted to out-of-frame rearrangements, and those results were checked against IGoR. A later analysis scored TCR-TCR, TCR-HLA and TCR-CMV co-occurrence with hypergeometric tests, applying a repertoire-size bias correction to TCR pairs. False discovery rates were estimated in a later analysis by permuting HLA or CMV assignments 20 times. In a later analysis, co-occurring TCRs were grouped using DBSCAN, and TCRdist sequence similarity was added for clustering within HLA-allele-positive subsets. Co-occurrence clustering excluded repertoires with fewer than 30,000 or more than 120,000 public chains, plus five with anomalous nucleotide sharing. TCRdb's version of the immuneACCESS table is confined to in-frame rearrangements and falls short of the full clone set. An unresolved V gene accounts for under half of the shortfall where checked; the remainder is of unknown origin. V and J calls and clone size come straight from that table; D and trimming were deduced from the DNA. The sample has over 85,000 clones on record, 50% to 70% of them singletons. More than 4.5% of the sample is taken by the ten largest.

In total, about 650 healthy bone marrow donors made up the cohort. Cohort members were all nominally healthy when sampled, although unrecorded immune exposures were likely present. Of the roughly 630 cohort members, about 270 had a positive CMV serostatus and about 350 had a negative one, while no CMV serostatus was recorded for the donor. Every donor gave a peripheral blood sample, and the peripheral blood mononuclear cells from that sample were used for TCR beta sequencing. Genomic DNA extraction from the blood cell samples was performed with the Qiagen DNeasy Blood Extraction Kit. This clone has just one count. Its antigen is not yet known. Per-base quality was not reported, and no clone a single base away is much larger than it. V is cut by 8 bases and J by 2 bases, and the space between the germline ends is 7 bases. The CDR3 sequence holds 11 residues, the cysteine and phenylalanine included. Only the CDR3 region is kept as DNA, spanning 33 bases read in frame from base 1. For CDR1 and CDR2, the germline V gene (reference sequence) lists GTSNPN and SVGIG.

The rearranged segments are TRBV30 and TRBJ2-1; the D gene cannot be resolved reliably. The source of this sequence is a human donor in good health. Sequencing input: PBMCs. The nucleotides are TGTGCCCAAACTACCTACAATGAGCAGTTCTTC. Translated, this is CAQTTYNEQFF.